The 23 T cell receptor beta chains presented below share a single source sample, sequenced in a study of T cell responses to AZD1222 COVID-19 vaccine. Generated by immunoSEQ multiplex PCR, the TCRdb table keeps only in-frame clones and is missing some. The sample contains 150,000 to 200,000 clones, about 90% of which appear only once. The sample in question was peripheral blood, obtained 28 days after the second AZD1222 dose. The source of these receptors is an adult who received the AZD1222 COVID-19 vaccine.

The chain couples TRBV5-6 to TRBJ2-3, with D possibly being TRBD2 (5 bases). Germline V gene lookup returns CDR1 SGHDT and CDR2 YYEEEE. The CDR3 is made up of 14 amino acids. V shed 2 bases and J shed 1 base, with 8 bases lying between them. CDR3 amino acids: CASSFEGRTDTQYF. DNA for the CDR3: TGTGCCAGCAGCTTCGAGGGCCGCACAGATACGCAGTATTTT.

The genes are TRBV28 and TRBJ2-7; no reliable D call. Looked up from germline, CDR1 is MDHEN and CDR2 is SYDVKM. V was shortened by 6 bases and J by 2 bases, with 23 bases between the two germline ends. The CDR3 is made up of 17 amino acids. CDR3 in DNA: TGTGCCAGCAGACCTGCCACGAGACTCCACCCCGCCTACGAGCAGTACTTC. Its protein product is CASRPATRLHPAYEQYF.

The chain recombines TRBV7-2 with TRBJ2-6; no reliable D call. This CDR3 has 14 amino acids. Per germline, CDR1 SGHTA and CDR2 FQGNSA. The V end lost 5 bases, the J end lost 5 bases, and 10 bases lay between the germline ends. CDR3 sequence: CASSERLRANVLTF. The CDR3 nucleotides are TGTGCCAGCAGCGAACGTCTAAGGGCCAACGTCCTGACTTTC. The variable domain in full, with the rest retrieved from reference TRBV7-2 and TRBJ2-6, is GAGVSQSPSNKVTEKGKDVELRCDPISGHTALYWYRQSLGQGLEFLIYFQGNSAPDKSGLPSDRFSAERTGGSVSTLTIQRTQQEDSAVYLCASSERLRANVLTFGAGSRLTVL.

This clone was picked up one time. The chain links TRBV12-3 or TRBV12-4 to TRBJ2-1; D assignment may be TRBD1 or TRBD2 (5 bases each). V was shortened by 3 bases and J by 8 bases, with 11 bases between the two germline ends. The CDR3 totals 13 residues. The CDR3 protein is CASSFLRGDEQFF. The CDR3 DNA reads TGTGCCAGCAGTTTCCTGAGGGGTGATGAGCAGTTCTTC.

V and J are TRBV18 and TRBJ1-1; D call uncertain. This CDR3 comprises 15 residues. V was cut by 4 bases and J by 4 bases, with 16 bases left in between. CDR1 is KGHSH and CDR2 is LQKENI in the germline V gene. The DNA for the CDR3 is TGTGCCAGCTCACTGGGTCAGGCGGGGAGCACTGAAGCTTTCTTT. This translates into CASSLGQAGSTEAFF.

The V call is TRBV6-5, the J call TRBJ1-5; unclear D gene. CDR1 and CDR2 (germline): MNHEY, SVGAGI. V dropped 8 bases and J dropped 10 bases, with 18 bases sitting between them. The CDR3 loop spans 13 amino acids. The CDR3 DNA is TGTGCCAGCGCCGGGTCCCTAATCAGCCCCCAGCATTTT. This translates into CASAGSLISPQHF.

This chain joins TRBV30 and TRBJ1-1; 9 positions agree with TRBD1. Trimming at V came to 5 bases and at J to 1 base, leaving 2 bases not matched to a gene. Germline CDR1 GTSNPN, CDR2 SVGIG (reference sequence). The CDR3 totals 13 residues. As DNA, the CDR3 is TGTGCCTGGGCGGACAGGGGGAACACTGAAGCTTTCTTT. It specifies CAWADRGNTEAFF.

The chain uses TRBV29-1 and TRBJ2-7; D is unclear. CDR1 is SQVTM and CDR2 is ANQGSEA in the germline V gene. V was trimmed by 5 bases and J by 3 bases, leaving 8 bases between them. The CDR3 loop spans 11 amino acids. The CDR3 is CSVTSSYEQYF. DNA of the CDR3: TGCAGCGTTACGTCTAGCTACGAGCAGTACTTC.

The rearrangement links TRBV28 to TRBJ1-2; D may be TRBD1 (5 bases). Trimming stripped 5 bases from V and 3 bases from J, with 16 bases between. CDR1 is MDHEN and CDR2 is SYDVKM in the germline V gene. The CDR3 is 15 amino acids. CDR3 loop: CASSPLVRGDYGYTF. In nucleotides, the CDR3 is TGTGCCAGCAGTCCCTTGGTCCGGGGCGACTATGGCTACACCTTC.

This clone was picked up a small number of times. This rearrangement joins TRBV13 to TRBJ2-2; D gene uncertain. The CDR3 loop spans 12 amino acids. The germline V gene encodes CDR1 PRHDT and CDR2 FYEKMQ (reference sequence). V lost 6 bases and J lost 5, with 7 bases in between. CDR3 protein: CASSLGTGELFF. For the CDR3, the DNA is TGTGCCAGCAGTTTGGGGACCGGGGAGCTGTTTTTT.

V is TRBV19 and J is TRBJ2-2, with a weak D call TRBD1 (6 bases). The germline gives CDR1 LNHDA, CDR2 SQIVND (reference sequence). This CDR3 comprises 18 residues. Trimming stripped 4 bases from V and 1 base from J, with 19 bases between. The CDR3 coding sequence is TGTGCCAGTAGTACCCCTGATTGGGGACAAAAGAACACCGGGGAGCTGTTTTTT. Its translation is CASSTPDWGQKNTGELFF.

As to this clone: This specimen includes other DNA sequences encoding the same CDR3. The V and J genes are TRBV11-3 and TRBJ1-1; D not resolved. CDR3 size: 12 residues. Germline loops: CDR1 SGHNT, CDR2 YENEEA. The V end was cut by 5 bases, the J end by 2 bases, with 6 bases between. The CDR3 region has the DNA TGTGCCAGCAGCCCCGGTAACACTGAAGCTTTCTTT. Encoded protein: CASSPGNTEAFF.

J is TRBJ1-1 and V is TRBV2; D uncertain. This CDR3 contains 11 residues. Germline V gene sequence: CDR1 SNHLY, CDR2 FYNNEI. Trimming removed 7 bases at V and 4 bases at J, with 7 bases between. In nucleotides, the CDR3 is TGTGCCAGCACCCTGGGCACTGAAGCTTTCTTT. Translated: CASTLGTEAFF.

This clone was counted a single time. This chain connects TRBV4-1 to TRBJ1-4; 7 bases are shared with TRBD1. CDR1 is MGHRA, CDR2 YSYEKL, per germline. This CDR3 has 16 amino acids. V trimming: 5 bases; J trimming: 8 bases; junction bases outside the gene matches: 14. Written as DNA, the CDR3 is TGCGCCAGCAGCGAAATGACAGGGTCGTCCTGGGAAAAACTGTTTTTT. Protein: CASSEMTGSSWEKLFF.

V gene TRBV5-1 combines with J gene TRBJ2-1; tentative D call: TRBD2 (6 bases). Germline values: CDR1 SGHRS, CDR2 YFSETQ. The CDR3 sequence is 14 residues long. Between the trimmed V and J ends, which lost 2 bases and 8 bases, there was a span of 14 bases. CDR3 residues: CASSFGGRSDEQFF. In nucleotides, the CDR3 is TGCGCCAGCAGCTTCGGAGGGAGGAGCGATGAGCAGTTCTTC.

The chain employs TRBV27 and TRBJ1-3, with 7 bases matching TRBD1. The CDR3 has 15 amino acids. Germline V lookup: CDR1 MNHEY, CDR2 SMNVEV (reference sequence). After removal of 8 bases from V and 0 bases from J, the junction contained 7 bases not matched to a gene. Written as DNA, the CDR3 is TGTGCCAGCGGAACCAGGGGGACCTCTGGAAACACCATATATTTT. It translates to CASGTRGTSGNTIYF.

This chain uses TRBV5-1 with TRBJ2-1, with a possible D match to TRBD2 (5 bases). The CDR3 has 17 amino acids. V was cut by 4 bases and J by 0 bases, with 17 bases left in between. Germline V gene lookup returns CDR1 SGHRS and CDR2 YFSETQ. In nucleotides, the CDR3 is TGCGCCAGCAGCCTCCCCGCGGAGGTCGGCTCCTACAATGAGCAGTTCTTC. Translation: CASSLPAEVGSYNEQFF.

The chain joins TRBV28 to TRBJ1-2; possible D gene TRBD1, 6 bases. The CDR3 runs 13 residues. Trimming shortened V by 5 bases and J by 4 bases, and 11 bases separated the two germline ends. The germline V gene has CDR1 MDHEN and CDR2 SYDVKM. The CDR3 DNA is TGTGCCAGCAGTCTTACAGGGCTCTATGGCTACACCTTC. This translates into CASSLTGLYGYTF.

A few counts support this clone. V is TRBV5-6 and J is TRBJ1-4; D is uncertain. The CDR3 extends over 14 amino acids. The V gene's germline CDR1 is SGHDT and CDR2 YYEEEE. Trimming stripped 1 base from V and 5 bases from J, with 9 bases between. The CDR3 nucleotides are TGTGCCAGCAGCTTGAGGGCAGTCAATGAAAAACTGTTTTTT. Translation gives CASSLRAVNEKLFF. Full variable domain (outside the CDR3, taken from reference TRBV5-6 and TRBJ1-4): DAGVTQSPTHLIKTRGQQVTLRCSPKSGHDTVSWYQQALGQGPQFIFQYYEEEERQRGNFPDRFSGHQFPNYSSELNVNALLLGDSALYLCASSLRAVNEKLFFGSGTQLSVL.

The rearrangement joins TRBV5-6 to TRBJ1-6; D is undetermined. CDR1 and CDR2 (germline): SGHDT, YYEEEE. There are 14 residues in the CDR3. V lost 3 bases to trimming and J lost 5 bases, with 9 bases between them. The CDR3 nucleotides are TGTGCCAGCAGCTCTTGGGCCGATAATTCACCCCTCCACTTT. It yields the protein CASSSWADNSPLHF.

The chain combines TRBV7-9 with TRBJ1-1, with a weak D call TRBD1 (6 bases). V dropped 2 bases and J dropped 3 bases, with 19 bases sitting between them. The CDR3 is made up of 17 amino acids. Germline V gene sequence: CDR1 SEHNR, CDR2 FQNEAQ (reference sequence). The CDR3 DNA sequence: TGTGCCAGCAGCTTATTACAGGGATGGAATACGGACACTGAAGCTTTCTTT. Its translation is CASSLLQGWNTDTEAFF.

The chain uses TRBV28 and TRBJ2-1, with D perhaps TRBD2 (6 bases). CDR1 is MDHEN and CDR2 is SYDVKM in the germline V gene. This CDR3 has 12 amino acids. Trimming shortened V by 7 bases and J by 9 bases, and 13 bases separated the two germline ends. The CDR3 nucleotides read TGTGCCAGCATGGGGGGTTCGGCTGAGCAGTTCTTC. Translated, it gives CASMGGSAEQFF. The whole variable domain, remainder taken from reference TRBV28 and TRBJ2-1, is DVKVTQSSRYLVKRTGEKVFLECVQDMDHENMFWYRQDPGLGLRLIYFSYDVKMKEKGDIPEGYSVSREKKERFSLILESASTNQTSMYLCASMGGSAEQFFGPGTRLTVL.

This clone has a single count. The rearrangement joins TRBV7-9 to TRBJ1-4; no definite D call. Germline loops: CDR1 SEHNR, CDR2 FQNEAQ (reference sequence). V was pared by 4 bases and J by 0 bases, with 6 bases between. CDR3 length: 14 residues. CDR3 sequence: CASSWEATNEKLFF. The CDR3 nucleotides read TGTGCCAGCAGCTGGGAGGCAACTAATGAAAAACTGTTTTTT.